Listed below are T cell receptor beta chains from one sample, sequenced in a study of cytomegalovirus exposure and HLA in healthy donors. TCRdb keeps only in-frame clones here, not all; method: immunoSEQ multiplex PCR. Of roughly 72,000 clones listed, 74% are singletons. Sequencing input: PBMCs. Receptor source: a human donor in good health. Each CDR3 is given with its conserved first and last residue. The D gene is left open where the match is weak. The size field is filled for only some rows; it gives once, few, many or a size class.

TRBV13,TRBJ2-1,TRBD2,-,CASRGGSSYNEQFF,TGTGCCTCCCGGGGGGGAAGCTCCTACAATGAGCAGTTCTTC
TRBV11-2,TRBJ2-1,-,-,CASSLARGSYNEQFF,TGTGCCAGCAGCTTAGCCAGGGGCTCCTACAATGAGCAGTTCTTC
TRBV6-5,TRBJ1-1,-,-,CASSRGLTEAFF,TGTGCCAGCAGTAGAGGACTTACTGAAGCTTTCTTT
TRBV27,TRBJ1-6,-,-,CASSRTGGSSYNSPLHF,TGTGCCAGCAGCCGGACGGGCGGGAGCTCCTATAATTCACCCCTCCACTTT
TRBV5-4,TRBJ2-3,-,once,CASSLEGSDTQYF,TGTGCCAGCAGCTTAGAAGGGAGTGATACGCAGTATTTT
TRBV4-1,TRBJ2-6,-,few,CASSQDHGRHSGANVLTF,TGCGCCAGCAGCCAAGATCATGGAAGACACTCTGGGGCCAACGTCCTGACTTTC
TRBV27,TRBJ1-2,TRBD1,-,CASSSSGQPSYGYTF,TGTGCCAGCAGTTCCTCGGGACAGCCCTCCTATGGCTACACCTTC
TRBV10-3,TRBJ1-1,-,-,CAISESRGGPTEAFF,TGTGCCATCAGTGAGTCGAGGGGGGGCCCCACTGAAGCTTTCTTT
TRBV15,TRBJ2-7,TRBD1,-,CATSRVPGQGAHEQYF,TGTGCCACCAGCAGAGTACCGGGACAGGGGGCCCACGAGCAGTACTTC
TRBV6-5,TRBJ2-3,TRBD2,-,CASSRLAAADTQYF,TGTGCCAGCAGCAGACTAGCGGCCGCAGATACGCAGTATTTT
TRBV27,TRBJ2-1,-,few,CASSFRSSSYNEQFF,TGTGCCAGCAGTTTTCGCTCGAGCTCCTACAATGAGCAGTTCTTC
TRBV6-5,TRBJ1-1,TRBD1,-,CASSYSTGGTEAFF,TGTGCCAGCAGTTACTCGACAGGGGGGACTGAAGCTTTCTTT
TRBV9,TRBJ2-2,-,few,CASSGSGFSNTGELFF,TGTGCCAGCAGCGGTTCAGGTTTTTCGAACACCGGGGAGCTGTTTTTT
TRBV5-6,TRBJ1-1,-,-,CASSLGHKNTEAFF,TGTGCCAGCAGCTTGGGACACAAGAACACTGAAGCTTTCTTT
TRBV27,TRBJ2-1,TRBD2,-,CASSPSAGAPREQFF,TGTGCCAGCAGTCCCTCAGCGGGAGCCCCCCGGGAGCAGTTCTTC
TRBV29-1,TRBJ2-3,-,-,CSSTGSTNTDTQYF,TGCAGCTCAACGGGTAGCACCAACACAGATACGCAGTATTTT
TRBV19,TRBJ2-7,TRBD1,-,CATSQGIHEQYF,TGTGCCACTTCACAGGGGATCCACGAGCAGTACTTC
TRBV13,TRBJ1-1,-,medium-sized,CASSLGRGRGREAFF,TGTGCCAGCAGCTTAGGCCGAGGCAGGGGTCGGGAAGCTTTCTTT
TRBV27,TRBJ2-7,TRBD2,-,CASSSLGLAVAYEQYF,TGTGCCAGCAGTTCCTTGGGACTAGCGGTGGCCTACGAGCAGTACTTC
TRBV5-1,TRBJ1-1,-,-,CASRRDTEAFF,TGCGCCAGCAGGCGGGACACTGAAGCTTTCTTT
TRBV27,TRBJ1-5,TRBD1,-,CASSLSAGTGIWQPQHF,TGTGCCAGCAGTTTATCGGCCGGGACAGGGATTTGGCAGCCCCAGCATTTT
TRBV7-9,TRBJ1-4,TRBD1,once,CASSNFRGLFF,TGTGCCAGCAGCAACTTCAGGGGGCTGTTTTTT